The T cell receptor beta chain under discussion was sequenced for a study of CD8 T cells in ankylosing spondylitis. TCRdb used MiXCR to reprocess the 5' RACE reads, holding one entry per CDR3 protein. The sample yields a few hundred thousand distinct CDR3 sequences, approximately 16% seen once. Regarding this clonotype: The antigen is undetermined.

Broader study findings: Characteristic, it appeared, of ankylosing spondylitis blood was a TCR beta motif of eight highly homologous variants.

Trimming removed 1 base at V and 2 bases at J, with 9 bases between. CDR1 SGHDT and CDR2 YYEEEE come from the germline V gene. The CDR3 is made up of 14 amino acids. Sequenced input: blood, either unsorted or a sorted T cell fraction (not recorded which). The genes are TRBV5-6 and TRBJ1-1; no definite D call. This TCR was sampled from a male donor with ankylosing spondylitis. The CDR3 DNA reads TGTGCCAGCAGCTTGTGGTACGGAAACACTGAAGCTTTCTTT. Translating it yields CASSLWYGNTEAFF.